The rows below give T cell receptor beta chains drawn from one sample of a study of cytomegalovirus exposure and HLA in healthy donors. Profiling relied on immunoSEQ multiplex PCR, and the TCRdb table lists in-frame clones only, not all of them. Its clone listing holds 60,000 to 85,000 clones. Sequencing was carried out using PBMCs. The receptors were gathered from a man aged 50 to 59 in good health and CMV-seropositive. CDR3s include the opening cysteine and the closing phenylalanine or tryptophan. The D gene is left open where the match is weak.

TRBJ2-7 | TRBV5-6 | TRBD2 | TGTGCCAGCAGCTTGGCCGGCGCGGGAGGGCCTTCCTACGAGCAGTACTTC | CASSLAGAGGPSYEQYF
TRBJ1-4 | TRBV6-1 | NA | TGTGCCCATAGAGAGACAGTTAATGAAAAACTGTTTTTT | CAHRETVNEKLFF
TRBJ1-2 | TRBV25-1 | TRBD1 | TGTGCCAGCAGAGGACAGGGGGCTTATGGCTACACCTTC | CASRGQGAYGYTF
TRBJ1-5 | TRBV30 | TRBD1 | TGTGCCTGGAGTACCGGACAGGGAGGAGGGCCCCAGCATTTT | CAWSTGQGGGPQHF
TRBJ1-5 | TRBV4-1 | NA | TGCGCCAGCAGCCAAGAAAGGGGCGGCCAGCCCCAGCATTTT | CASSQERGGQPQHF
TRBJ1-1 | TRBV15 | NA | TGTGCCACCAGCAGAGGTCCTCTCATAGGGGACTTCACTGAAGCTTTCTTT | CATSRGPLIGDFTEAFF
TRBJ1-2 | TRBV19 | NA | TGTGCCAGTAGTATGGGGCCGAACTATGGCTACACCTTC | CASSMGPNYGYTF
TRBJ2-2 | TRBV9 | TRBD1 | TGTGCCAGCAGCGTAGGCGGACAGGCCACCGGGGAGCTGTTTTTT | CASSVGGQATGELFF
TRBJ2-1 | TRBV2 | TRBD1 | TGTGCCAGCAGGGACCCGGGACAGGATTACAATGAGCAGTTCTTC | CASRDPGQDYNEQFF
TRBJ2-7 | TRBV5-4 | NA | TGTGCCAGCAGCTTGGACCCAGACAGAATAACCTACGAGCAGTACTTC | CASSLDPDRITYEQYF
TRBJ1-2 | TRBV5-6 | NA | TGTGCCAGCAGCTTCGGGAATGGCTACACCTTC | CASSFGNGYTF
TRBJ2-1 | TRBV14 | TRBD2 | TGTGCCAGCAGCGATCTGGGACTAGCGCTTTACAATGAGCAGTTCTTC | CASSDLGLALYNEQFF
TRBJ1-2 | TRBV6-1 | TRBD1 | TGTGCCAGCAGTGAAACCAGACAGGGGGTAGCTGGCGGCTACACCTTC | CASSETRQGVAGGYTF
TRBJ1-1 | TRBV19 | TRBD1 | TGTGCCAGTAGTTTCCCAGGGGGCACTGAAGCTTTCTTT | CASSFPGGTEAFF
TRBJ1-1 | TRBV5-1 | TRBD1 | TGCGCCAGCAGCCCTAGGACAGGGGGGGAATACACTGAAGCTTTCTTT | CASSPRTGGEYTEAFF
TRBJ1-1 | TRBV5-8 | NA | TGTGCCAGCACCCTGGGGAGGGGGGAGAGGGCCACTGAAGCTTTCTTT | CASTLGRGERATEAFF
TRBJ2-3 | TRBV15 | NA | TGTGCCACCAGCAGAGATAACTTAGACACAGATACGCAGTATTTT | CATSRDNLDTDTQYF
TRBJ1-2 | TRBV28 | NA | TGTGCCAGCAGTTTGTCAATCTATGGCTACACCTTC | CASSLSIYGYTF
TRBJ2-5 | TRBV11-3 | TRBD2 | TGTGCCAGCAGCGCCGGGACTAGCGGGGGAAACCAAGAGACCCAGTACTTC | CASSAGTSGGNQETQYF
TRBJ2-5 | TRBV10-3 | NA | TGTGCCATCAGTCGGGGTGAGGGAGAGACCCAGTACTTC | CAISRGEGETQYF
TRBJ1-4 | TRBV5-1 | NA | TGCGCCAGCAGCTTGGATTTAGATTCCTATAATGAAAAACTGTTTTTT | CASSLDLDSYNEKLFF
TRBJ2-5 | TRBV6-5 | NA | TGTGCCAGCTCCCCGGCAGGGGCTCGGGAGACCCAGTACTTC | CASSPAGARETQYF